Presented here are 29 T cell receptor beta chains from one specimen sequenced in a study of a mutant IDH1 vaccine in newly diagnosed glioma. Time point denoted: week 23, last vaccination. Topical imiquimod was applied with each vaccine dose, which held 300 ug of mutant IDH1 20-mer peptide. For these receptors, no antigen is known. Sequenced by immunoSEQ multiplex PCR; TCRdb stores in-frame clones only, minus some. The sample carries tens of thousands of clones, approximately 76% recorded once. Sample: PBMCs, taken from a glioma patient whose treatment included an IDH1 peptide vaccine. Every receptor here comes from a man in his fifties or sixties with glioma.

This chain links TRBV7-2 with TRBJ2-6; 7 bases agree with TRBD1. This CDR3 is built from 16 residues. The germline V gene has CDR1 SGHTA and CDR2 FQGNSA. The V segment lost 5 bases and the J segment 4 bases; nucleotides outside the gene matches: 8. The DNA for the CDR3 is TGTGCCAGCAGCCTTCGACAGGGAACAGGGGCCAACGTCCTGACTTTC. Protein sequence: CASSLRQGTGANVLTF.

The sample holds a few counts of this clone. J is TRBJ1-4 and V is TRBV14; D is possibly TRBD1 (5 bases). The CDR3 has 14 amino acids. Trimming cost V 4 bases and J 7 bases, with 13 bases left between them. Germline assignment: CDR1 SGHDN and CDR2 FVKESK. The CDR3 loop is CASSRVGRGEKLFF. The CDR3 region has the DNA TGTGCCAGCAGCCGAGTGGGGCGCGGTGAAAAACTGTTTTTT.

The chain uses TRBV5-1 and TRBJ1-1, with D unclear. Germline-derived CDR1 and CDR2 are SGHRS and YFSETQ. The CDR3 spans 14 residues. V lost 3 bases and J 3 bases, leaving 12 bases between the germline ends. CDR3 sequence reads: CASSSTDRYTEAFF. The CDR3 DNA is TGCGCCAGCAGCTCCACGGACCGGTACACTGAAGCTTTCTTT.

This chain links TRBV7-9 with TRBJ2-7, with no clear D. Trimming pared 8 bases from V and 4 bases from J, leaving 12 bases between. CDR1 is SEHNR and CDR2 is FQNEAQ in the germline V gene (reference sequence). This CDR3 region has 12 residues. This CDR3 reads CASRTASYEQYF. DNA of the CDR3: TGTGCCAGCCGCACGGCTAGTTACGAGCAGTACTTC.

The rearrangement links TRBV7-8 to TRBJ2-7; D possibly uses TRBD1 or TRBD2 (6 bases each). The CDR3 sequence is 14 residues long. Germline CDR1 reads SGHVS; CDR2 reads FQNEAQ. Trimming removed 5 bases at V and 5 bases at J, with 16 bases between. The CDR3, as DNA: TGTGCCAGCAGCATAGGGACTGCAGGGGACGAGCAGTACTTC. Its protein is CASSIGTAGDEQYF.

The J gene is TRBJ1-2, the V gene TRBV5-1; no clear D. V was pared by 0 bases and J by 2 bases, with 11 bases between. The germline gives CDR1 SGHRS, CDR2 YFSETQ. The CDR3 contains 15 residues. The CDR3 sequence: CASSLGGSANYGYTF. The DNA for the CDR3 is TGCGCCAGCAGCTTGGGCGGTAGCGCAAACTATGGCTACACCTTC.

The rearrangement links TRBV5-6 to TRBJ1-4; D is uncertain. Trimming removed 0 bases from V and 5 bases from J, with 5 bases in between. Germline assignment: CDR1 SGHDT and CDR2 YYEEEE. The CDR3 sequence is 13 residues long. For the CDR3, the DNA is TGTGCCAGCAGCTTGGCCGGGAATGAAAAACTGTTTTTT. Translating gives CASSLAGNEKLFF.

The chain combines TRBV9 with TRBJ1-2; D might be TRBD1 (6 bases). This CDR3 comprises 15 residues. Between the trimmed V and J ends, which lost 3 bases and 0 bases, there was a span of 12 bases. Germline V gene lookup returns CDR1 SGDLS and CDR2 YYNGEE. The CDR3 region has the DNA TGTGCCAGCAGCGGGACAGCTCGAGCTAACTATGGCTACACCTTC. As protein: CASSGTARANYGYTF.

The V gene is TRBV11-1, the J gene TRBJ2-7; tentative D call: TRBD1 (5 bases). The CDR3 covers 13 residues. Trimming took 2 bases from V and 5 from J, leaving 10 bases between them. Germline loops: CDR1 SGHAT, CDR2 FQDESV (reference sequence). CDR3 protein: CASSLPGSHEQYF. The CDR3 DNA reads TGTGCCAGCAGCTTACCAGGGTCCCACGAGCAGTACTTC.

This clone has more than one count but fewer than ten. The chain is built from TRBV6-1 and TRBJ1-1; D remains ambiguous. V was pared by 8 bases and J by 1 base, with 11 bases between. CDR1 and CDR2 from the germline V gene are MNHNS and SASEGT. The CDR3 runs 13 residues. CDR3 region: CASCQGWNTEAFF. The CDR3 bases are TGTGCCAGCTGCCAAGGCTGGAACACTGAAGCTTTCTTT.

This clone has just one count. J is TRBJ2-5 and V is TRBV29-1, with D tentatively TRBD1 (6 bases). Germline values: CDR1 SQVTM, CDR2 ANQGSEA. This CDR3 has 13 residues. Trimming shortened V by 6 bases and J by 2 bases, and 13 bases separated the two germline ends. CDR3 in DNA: TGCAGCGTGGCCGGGACACGACAAGAGACCCAGTACTTC. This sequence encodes CSVAGTRQETQYF.

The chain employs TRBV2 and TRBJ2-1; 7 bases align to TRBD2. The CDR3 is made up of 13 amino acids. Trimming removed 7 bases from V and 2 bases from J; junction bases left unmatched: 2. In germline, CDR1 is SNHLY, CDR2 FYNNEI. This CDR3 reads CASKGGAYNEQFF. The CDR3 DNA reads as TGTGCCAGCAAGGGAGGGGCCTACAATGAGCAGTTCTTC.

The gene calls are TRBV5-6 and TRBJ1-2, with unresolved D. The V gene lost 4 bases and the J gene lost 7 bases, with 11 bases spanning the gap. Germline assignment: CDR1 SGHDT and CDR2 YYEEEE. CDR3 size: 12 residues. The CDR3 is CASSPRSFGYTF. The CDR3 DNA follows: TGTGCCAGCAGCCCCCGCAGTTTTGGCTACACCTTC.

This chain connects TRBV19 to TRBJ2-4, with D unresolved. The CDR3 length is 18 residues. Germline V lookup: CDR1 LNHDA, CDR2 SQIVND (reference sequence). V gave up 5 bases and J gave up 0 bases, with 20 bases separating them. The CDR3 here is CASSPPRTDVLAKNIQYF. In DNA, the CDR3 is TGTGCCAGTAGTCCACCTCGGACGGACGTTCTAGCCAAAAACATTCAGTACTTC. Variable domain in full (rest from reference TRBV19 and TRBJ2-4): DGGITQSPKYLFRKEGQNVTLSCEQNLNHDAMYWYRQDPGQGLRLIYYSQIVNDFQKGDIAEGYSVSREKKESFPLTVTSAQKNPTAFYLCASSPPRTDVLAKNIQYFGAGTRLSVL.

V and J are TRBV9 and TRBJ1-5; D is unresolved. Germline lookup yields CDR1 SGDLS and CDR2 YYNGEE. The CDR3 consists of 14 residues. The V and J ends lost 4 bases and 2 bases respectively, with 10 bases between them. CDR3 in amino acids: CASSLDTGNQPQHF. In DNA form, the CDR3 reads TGTGCCAGCAGCCTAGACACTGGCAATCAGCCCCAGCATTTT.

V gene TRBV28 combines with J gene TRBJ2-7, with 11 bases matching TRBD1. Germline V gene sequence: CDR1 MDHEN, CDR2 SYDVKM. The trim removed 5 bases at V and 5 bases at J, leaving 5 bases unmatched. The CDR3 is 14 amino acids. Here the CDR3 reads CASSPGTGGNEQYF. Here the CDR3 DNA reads TGTGCCAGCAGTCCCGGGACAGGGGGAAACGAGCAGTACTTC.

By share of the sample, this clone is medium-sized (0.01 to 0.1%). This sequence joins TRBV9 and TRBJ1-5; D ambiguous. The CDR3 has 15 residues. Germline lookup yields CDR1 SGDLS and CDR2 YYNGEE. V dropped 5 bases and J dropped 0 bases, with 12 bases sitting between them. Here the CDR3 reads CASSPDGYSNQPQHF. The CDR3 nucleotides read TGTGCCAGCAGTCCGGACGGGTATAGCAATCAGCCCCAGCATTTT.

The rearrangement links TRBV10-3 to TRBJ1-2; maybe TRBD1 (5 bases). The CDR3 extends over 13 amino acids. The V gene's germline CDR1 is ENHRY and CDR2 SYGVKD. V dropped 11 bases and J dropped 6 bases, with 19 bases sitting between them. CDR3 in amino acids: CAAQVGEEDGYTF. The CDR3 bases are TGTGCCGCCCAGGTGGGGGAGGAGGATGGCTACACCTTC.

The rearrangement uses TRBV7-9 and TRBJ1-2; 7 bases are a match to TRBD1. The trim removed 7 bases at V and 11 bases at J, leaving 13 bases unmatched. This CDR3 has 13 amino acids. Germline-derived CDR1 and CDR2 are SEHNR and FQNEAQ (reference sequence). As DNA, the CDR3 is TGTGCCAGCACCCAGCTTGGACAGGCCATTTACACCTTC. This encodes CASTQLGQAIYTF.

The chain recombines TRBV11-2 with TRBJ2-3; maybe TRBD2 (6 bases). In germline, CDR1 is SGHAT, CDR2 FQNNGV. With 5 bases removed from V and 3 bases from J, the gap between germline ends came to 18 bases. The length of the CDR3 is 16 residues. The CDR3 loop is CASSAGGGFVTDTQYF. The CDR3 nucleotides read TGTGCCAGCAGCGCAGGTGGGGGGTTCGTGACAGATACGCAGTATTTT.

CDR3 in amino acids: CASSVETGLGEKLFF. In nucleotides, the CDR3 is TGTGCCAGCAGTGTTGAAACAGGACTTGGCGAAAAACTGTTTTTT. V usage is TRBV25-1 and J usage is TRBJ1-4, with D perhaps matching TRBD1 (5 bases). The V and J ends lost 4 bases and 8 bases respectively, with 17 bases between them. The CDR3 has 15 amino acids. From germline, CDR1 is MGHDK and CDR2 SYGVNS.

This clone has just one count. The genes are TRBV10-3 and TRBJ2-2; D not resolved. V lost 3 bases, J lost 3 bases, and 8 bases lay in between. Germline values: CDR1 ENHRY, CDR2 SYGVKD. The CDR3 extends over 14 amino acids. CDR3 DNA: TGTGCCATCAGTGATAAAGGGTACACCGGGGAGCTGTTTTTT. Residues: CAISDKGYTGELFF.

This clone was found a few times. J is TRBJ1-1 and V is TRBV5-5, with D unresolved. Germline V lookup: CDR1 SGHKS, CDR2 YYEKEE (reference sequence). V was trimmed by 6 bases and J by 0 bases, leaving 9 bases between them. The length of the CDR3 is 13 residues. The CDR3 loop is CASNLFVNTEAFF. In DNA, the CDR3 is TGTGCCAGCAACCTGTTTGTGAACACTGAAGCTTTCTTT.

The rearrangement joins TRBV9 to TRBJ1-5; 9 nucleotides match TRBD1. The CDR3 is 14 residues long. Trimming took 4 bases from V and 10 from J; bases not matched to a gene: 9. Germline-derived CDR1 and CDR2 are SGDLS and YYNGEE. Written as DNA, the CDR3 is TGTGCCAGCAGCCCACGGGACAGGGAGGGACCCCAGCATTTT. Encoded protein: CASSPRDREGPQHF.

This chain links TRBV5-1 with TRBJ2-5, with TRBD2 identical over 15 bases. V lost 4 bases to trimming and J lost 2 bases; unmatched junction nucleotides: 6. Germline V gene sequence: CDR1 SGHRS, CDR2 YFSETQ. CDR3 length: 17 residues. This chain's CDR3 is CASSTGLAGGQQETQYF. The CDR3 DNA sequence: TGCGCCAGCAGCACAGGACTAGCGGGGGGGCAGCAAGAGACCCAGTACTTC.

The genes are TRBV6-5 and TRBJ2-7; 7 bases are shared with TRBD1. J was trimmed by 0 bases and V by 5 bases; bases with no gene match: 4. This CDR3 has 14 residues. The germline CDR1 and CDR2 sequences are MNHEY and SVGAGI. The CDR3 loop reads CASSNRGLSYEQYF. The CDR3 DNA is TGTGCCAGCAGTAACAGGGGCCTCTCCTACGAGCAGTACTTC.

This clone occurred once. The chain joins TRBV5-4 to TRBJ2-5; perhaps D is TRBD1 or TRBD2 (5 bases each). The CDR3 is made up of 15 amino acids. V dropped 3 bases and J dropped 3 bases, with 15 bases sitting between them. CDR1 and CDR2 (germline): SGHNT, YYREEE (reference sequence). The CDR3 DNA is TGTGCCAGCAGCTCCGGGACCGGAACCAAAGAGACCCAGTACTTC. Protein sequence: CASSSGTGTKETQYF.

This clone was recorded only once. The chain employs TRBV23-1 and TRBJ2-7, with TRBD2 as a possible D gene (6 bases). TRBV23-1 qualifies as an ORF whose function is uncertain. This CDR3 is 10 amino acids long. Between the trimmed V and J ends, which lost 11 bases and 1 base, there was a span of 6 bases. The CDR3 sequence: CAGGSYEQYF. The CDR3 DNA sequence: TGCGCCGGGGGGTCCTACGAGCAGTACTTC.

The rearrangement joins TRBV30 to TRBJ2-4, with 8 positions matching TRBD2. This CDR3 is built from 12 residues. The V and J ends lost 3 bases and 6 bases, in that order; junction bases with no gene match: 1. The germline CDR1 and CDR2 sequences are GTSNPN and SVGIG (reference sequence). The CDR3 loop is CAWRREGNIQYF. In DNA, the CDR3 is TGTGCCTGGAGACGGGAGGGAAACATTCAGTACTTC.